Presented here are 16 T cell receptor beta chains from one specimen sequenced in a study of blood T cell repertoires in COVID-19. Only in-frame clones appear in the TCRdb table, and some are missing; sequencing was by immunoSEQ multiplex PCR. The table lists roughly 20,000 clones, roughly 89% of them singletons, with 10% to 15% in the top ten. Sequencing input: peripheral blood. The receptor set was obtained from a man between 60 and 70 years old with active COVID-19.

The chain is built from TRBV7-2 and TRBJ1-2; no definite D call. Between the trimmed V and J ends, which lost 0 bases and 2 bases, there was a span of 7 bases. The CDR3 has 14 residues. The germline gives CDR1 SGHTA, CDR2 FQGNSA. The CDR3 nucleotides are TGTGCCAGCAGCTTAGCGAGGCAGAACTATGGCTACACCTTC. Translated: CASSLARQNYGYTF. The full variable domain, rest sourced from reference TRBV7-2 and TRBJ1-2, is GAGVSQSPSNKVTEKGKDVELRCDPISGHTALYWYRQSLGQGLEFLIYFQGNSAPDKSGLPSDRFSAERTGGSVSTLTIQRTQQEDSAVYLCASSLARQNYGYTFGSGTRLTVV.

This clone was found once. V gene TRBV6-2 or TRBV6-3 combines with J gene TRBJ1-2; weak D call: TRBD1 (6 bases). Trimming removed 0 bases at V and 2 bases at J, with 10 bases between. This CDR3 contains 15 residues. Germline V gene sequence: CDR1 MNHEY, CDR2 SVGEGT. CDR3 amino acids: CASSYSRTVNYGYTF. As DNA, the CDR3 is TGTGCCAGCAGTTACTCGAGGACAGTAAACTATGGCTACACCTTC.

The rearrangement joins TRBV6-5 to TRBJ2-2; TRBD1 aligns across 10 bases. This CDR3 spans 15 amino acids. V shed 6 bases, J shed 5 bases, and the junction held 6 bases outside the gene matches. Germline V gene sequence: CDR1 MNHEY, CDR2 SVGAGI. CDR3 amino acids: CASRGQGIGTGELFF. CDR3 nucleotides: TGTGCCAGCAGGGGACAGGGGATAGGGACCGGGGAGCTGTTTTTT.

The count of this clone is one. This rearrangement joins TRBV12-5 to TRBJ1-2; D possibly corresponds to TRBD1 (6 bases). The CDR3 totals 11 residues. Trimming took off 10 bases at V and 6 bases at J, with 12 bases between the two ends. Looked up from germline, CDR1 is LGHNT and CDR2 is FRNRAP. The CDR3 region is CANLTGNGYTF. CDR3 sequence (DNA): TGTGCTAATTTAACAGGGAATGGCTACACCTTC.

V and J are TRBV5-5 and TRBJ2-1; TRBD2 aligns across 14 bases. Germline V lookup: CDR1 SGHKS, CDR2 YYEKEE (reference sequence). With 0 bases clipped from V and 6 bases from J, the junction kept 2 bases outside the gene matches. The CDR3 extends over 16 amino acids. CDR3 amino acids: CASSLVGTSGSNEQFF. The CDR3 DNA reads TGTGCCAGCAGCTTGGTGGGGACTAGCGGGAGCAATGAGCAGTTCTTC.

The chain joins TRBV7-8 to TRBJ2-7; D perhaps matches TRBD1 (7 bases). With 4 bases removed from V and 2 bases from J, the gap between germline ends came to 15 bases. The CDR3 extends over 15 amino acids. From germline, CDR1 is SGHVS and CDR2 FQNEAQ. The CDR3 DNA sequence: TGTGCCAGCAGCTCCAGAGGAGGGACAGCCTACGAGCAGTACTTC. Protein product: CASSSRGGTAYEQYF.

In its sample, this clone was seen once. The CDR3 bases are TGTGCCAGCAGCCAAGAGAAGACTAGCGGGGTCGGTGAGCAGTACTTC. It encodes CASSQEKTSGVGEQYF. This chain links TRBV3-1 (or the pseudogene TRBV3-2) with TRBJ2-7; 11 nucleotides agree with TRBD2. This CDR3 has 16 amino acids. The trim removed 0 bases at V and 7 bases at J, leaving 8 bases unmatched. The germline gives CDR1 LGHDT, CDR2 YNNKEL (reference sequence).

This clone was seen a handful of times. V and J are TRBV5-5 and TRBJ2-1; 7 nucleotides line up with TRBD2. CDR3 size: 13 residues. Germline CDR1 reads SGHKS; CDR2 reads YYEKEE (reference sequence). Losses at the gene ends were 2 bases for V and 4 bases for J; bases not matched to a gene: 0. Written as DNA, the CDR3 is TGTGCCAGCAGCTTACTAGCGTACAATGAGCAGTTCTTC. It specifies CASSLLAYNEQFF.

The sample holds a few counts of this clone. The V call is TRBV4-3, the J call TRBJ1-2; the D is unclear. The ends were cut back, 1 base at V and 2 bases at J, with 14 bases in the middle. Looked up from germline, CDR1 is LGHNA and CDR2 is YSLEER. CDR3 length: 16 amino acids. The CDR3 protein is CASSQALSSVNYGYTF. The CDR3 nucleotides are TGCGCCAGCAGCCAAGCCCTTAGCTCGGTCAACTATGGCTACACCTTC.

The chain recombines TRBV7-8 with TRBJ2-1; D might be TRBD1 (6 bases). Trimming took off 2 bases at V and 6 bases at J, with 11 bases between the two ends. Looked up from germline, CDR1 is SGHVS and CDR2 is FQNEAQ. The CDR3 has 14 residues. This chain's CDR3 is CASSLKRGGNEQFF. The CDR3 nucleotides are TGTGCCAGCAGCTTAAAGAGAGGGGGCAATGAGCAGTTCTTC.

The chain has TRBV7-8 and TRBJ1-5, with 7 positions matching TRBD1. Germline trimming cut 1 base from V and 7 bases from J; bases unmatched to any gene: 1. The germline CDR1 and CDR2 sequences are SGHVS and FQNEAQ. This CDR3 has 13 amino acids. The CDR3 loop is CASSLGDRQPQHF. The CDR3 region has the DNA TGTGCCAGCAGCTTAGGGGACAGACAGCCCCAGCATTTT.

V usage is TRBV5-6 and J usage is TRBJ2-2; TRBD1 matches at 9 bases. The germline gives CDR1 SGHDT, CDR2 YYEEEE. The CDR3 contains 13 residues. The trim removed 3 bases at V and 6 bases at J, leaving 0 bases unmatched. In DNA form, the CDR3 reads TGTGCCAGCAGCTGGACAGGGGCCGGGGAGCTGTTTTTT. Translating gives CASSWTGAGELFF.

The chain combines TRBV10-3 with TRBJ2-1; 13 bases are shared with TRBD2. The V gene end was trimmed by 6 bases and the J gene end by 5 bases; junction bases not matched to a gene: 1. From germline, CDR1 is ENHRY and CDR2 SYGVKD. The CDR3 has 14 residues. The CDR3 loop reads CAIRGTSGNNEQFF. CDR3 nucleotides: TGTGCCATCAGAGGGACTAGCGGGAACAATGAGCAGTTCTTC.

This clone occurred once. Here the CDR3 DNA reads TGTGCCAGTCGTGAGCAGGGAGGGTATGGCTACACCTTC. It encodes CASREQGGYGYTF. The chain links TRBV9 to TRBJ1-2, with a tentative D call TRBD1 (5 bases). CDR1 is SGDLS and CDR2 is YYNGEE in the germline V gene. This CDR3 is built from 13 residues. V was shortened by 8 bases and J by 5 bases, with 16 bases between the two germline ends.

The chain has TRBV11-2 and TRBJ1-2; D perhaps matches TRBD1 (5 bases). This CDR3 contains 14 residues. V lost 5 bases to trimming and J lost 1 base, with 11 bases between them. CDR1 is SGHAT, CDR2 FQNNGV, per germline. The CDR3 region is CASSLDSFNYGYTF. CDR3 DNA sequence: TGTGCCAGCAGCCTCGACAGTTTTAACTATGGCTACACCTTC. The whole variable domain, filled in from reference TRBV11-2 and TRBJ1-2, reads EAGVAQSPRYKIIEKRQSVAFWCNPISGHATLYWYQQILGQGPKLLIQFQNNGVVDDSQLPKDRFSAERLKGVDSTLKIQPAKLEDSAVYLCASSLDSFNYGYTFGSGTRLTVV.

This chain uses TRBV5-1 with TRBJ1-2; 9 bases are a match to TRBD1. Germline-derived CDR1 and CDR2 are SGHRS and YFSETQ. Losses at the gene ends were 4 bases for V and 6 bases for J; bases not matched to a gene: 7. The length of the CDR3 is 14 residues. The CDR3 DNA reads as TGCGCCAGCAGCGCCGGGGACAGGGCGGATGGCTACACCTTC. It encodes CASSAGDRADGYTF.